These 17 T cell receptor beta chains share one sample of origin, sequenced in a study of T cell responses to AZD1222 COVID-19 vaccine. Method: immunoSEQ multiplex PCR; TCRdb's copy keeps in-frame clones and lacks some. The table has under 120,000 clones, more than 90% seen once. Here the sequenced sample was peripheral blood, taken on day 0 of AZD1222 vaccination. The receptor source for this set is an adult in good health.

This chain uses TRBV6-1 with TRBJ2-6; the match to TRBD1 covers 11 bases. The CDR3 length is 17 residues. Germline CDR1 is MNHNS and CDR2 is SASEGT. Trimming at V came to 4 bases and at J to 0 bases, leaving 2 bases not matched to a gene. CDR3 loop: CASSVDRGLSGANVLTF. The CDR3 DNA reads TGTGCCAGCAGTGTGGACAGGGGGCTCTCTGGGGCCAACGTCCTGACTTTC.

The V call is TRBV7-8, the J call TRBJ1-4; 11 nucleotides match TRBD1. The CDR3 sequence is 14 residues long. V was pared by 5 bases and J by 10 bases, with 6 bases of the junction left unmatched. Germline V gene lookup returns CDR1 SGHVS and CDR2 FQNEAQ. The CDR3 spells CASSMDRGLGKLFF. For the CDR3, the DNA is TGTGCCAGCAGCATGGACAGGGGGCTAGGAAAACTGTTTTTT.

J is TRBJ2-5 and V is TRBV7-6; the match to TRBD2 covers 9 bases. This CDR3 is built from 15 residues. The V segment lost 1 base and the J segment 7 bases; nucleotides outside the gene matches: 7. Germline V gene sequence: CDR1 SGHVS, CDR2 FNYEAQ. The CDR3 DNA is TGTGCCAGCAGCTTAGGATCAGGAGCGGGAGGGACCCAGTACTTC. Protein sequence: CASSLGSGAGGTQYF.

This chain joins TRBV5-1 and TRBJ1-1; 11 bases fit TRBD1. V was pared by 4 bases and J by 4 bases, with 3 bases of the junction left unmatched. This CDR3 contains 14 residues. Germline V gene sequence: CDR1 SGHRS, CDR2 YFSETQ. The CDR3, as DNA: TGCGCCAGCAGCGCGGGGACAGGGGGCACTGAAGCTTTCTTT. Amino acids: CASSAGTGGTEAFF.

The V gene is TRBV5-1, the J gene TRBJ1-1; D is unclear. Germline CDR1 SGHRS, CDR2 YFSETQ. Trimming pared 4 bases from V and 1 base from J, leaving 11 bases between. This CDR3 is 14 amino acids long. The CDR3 reads CASSLDGSNTEAFF. CDR3 DNA sequence: TGCGCCAGCAGCCTTGACGGATCGAACACTGAAGCTTTCTTT.

This clone is a singleton in its sample. V usage is TRBV30 and J usage is TRBJ1-3; 12 bases match TRBD1. Per germline, CDR1 GTSNPN and CDR2 SVGIG (reference sequence). The CDR3 totals 15 residues. With 5 bases clipped from V and 4 bases from J, the junction kept 6 bases outside the gene matches. CDR3 sequence (DNA): TGTGCCTGGGGAGCGGGACAGGGGGCCGGAAACACCATATATTTT. Translating it yields CAWGAGQGAGNTIYF.

This chain links TRBV11-2 with TRBJ1-5, with 7 positions matching TRBD1. Germline values: CDR1 SGHAT, CDR2 FQNNGV. The CDR3 is made up of 13 amino acids. The ends lost 1 base at V and 7 bases at J; junction bases unmatched: 1. The DNA of the CDR3 is TGTGCCAGCAGCTTAGGCAGGGGGCAGCCCCAGCATTTT. Translating it yields CASSLGRGQPQHF.

The chain has TRBV5-1 and TRBJ1-4; D remains ambiguous. There are 15 residues in the CDR3. V lost 1 base and J 4 bases, leaving 11 bases between the germline ends. Germline assignment: CDR1 SGHRS and CDR2 YFSETQ. In DNA, the CDR3 is TGCGCCAGCAGCTTGAACCCCCAGAGTAATGAAAAACTGTTTTTT. Translating it yields CASSLNPQSNEKLFF.

This rearrangement joins TRBV29-1 to TRBJ2-1; the D call may be TRBD1 or TRBD2 (5 bases each). Germline CDR1 reads SQVTM; CDR2 reads ANQGSEA. V was cut by 6 bases and J by 3 bases, with 12 bases left in between. This CDR3 spans 13 amino acids. CDR3 bases: TGCAGCGTGAGGGGTTTAGGCTACAATGAGCAGTTCTTC. As protein: CSVRGLGYNEQFF.

The chain recombines TRBV2 with TRBJ2-3; D is undetermined. CDR1 is SNHLY, CDR2 FYNNEI, per germline. Between the trimmed V and J ends, which lost 1 base and 0 bases, there was a span of 5 bases. The CDR3 contains 14 residues. The CDR3 here is CASSEGLSTDTQYF. The CDR3 DNA reads as TGTGCCAGCAGTGAAGGGCTGAGCACAGATACGCAGTATTTT.

V usage is TRBV9 and J usage is TRBJ2-1, with D possibly being TRBD2 (6 bases). The germline V and J ends were trimmed by 3 bases and 4 bases, with 11 bases remaining between them. This CDR3 has 14 amino acids. Germline CDR1 reads SGDLS; CDR2 reads YYNGEE. CDR3 protein: CASSAGTAYNEQFF. CDR3 nucleotides: TGTGCCAGCAGCGCCGGGACTGCATACAATGAGCAGTTCTTC.

The J gene is TRBJ1-2, the V gene TRBV20-1; D unclear. This CDR3 is 11 amino acids long. CDR1 DFQATT and CDR2 SNEGSKA come from the germline V gene (reference sequence). CDR3 loop: CCVRHDYGYTF. The DNA of the CDR3 is TGCTGTGTTAGACACGACTATGGCTACACCTTC.

This chain uses TRBV6-5 with TRBJ1-1; D remains unclear. This CDR3 has 11 amino acids. Germline values: CDR1 MNHEY, CDR2 SVGAGI. Trimming pared 6 bases from V and 4 bases from J, leaving 6 bases between. CDR3 sequence: CASSKSTEAFF. The CDR3 DNA sequence: TGTGCCAGCAGCAAAAGCACTGAAGCTTTCTTT.

This sequence joins TRBV9 and TRBJ1-4; D ambiguous. The CDR3 has 15 amino acids. Between the trimmed V and J ends, which lost 2 bases and 7 bases, there was a span of 15 bases. The V gene's germline CDR1 is SGDLS and CDR2 YYNGEE. This CDR3 reads CASSVTGKLGEKLFF. CDR3 DNA: TGTGCCAGCAGCGTTACCGGGAAGTTAGGTGAAAAACTGTTTTTT.

V and J are TRBV19 and TRBJ1-2, with 7 bases fitting TRBD1. Looked up from germline, CDR1 is LNHDA and CDR2 is SQIVND (reference sequence). Trimming cost V 4 bases and J 2 bases; bases outside gene matches: 4. The CDR3 has 14 residues. The CDR3 bases are TGTGCCAGTAGTAGCAGGGGGAGGAACTATGGCTACACCTTC. It is translated as CASSSRGRNYGYTF.

Of note for this clone: Other DNA sequences of this sample code for an identical CDR3. The chain carries TRBV28 and TRBJ2-1; 8 bases align to TRBD1. J gave up 7 bases and V 2 bases, and 10 bases lay outside the gene matches. This CDR3 comprises 16 residues. Germline CDR1 MDHEN, CDR2 SYDVKM. The CDR3 sequence is CASSLRRQGARNEQFF. The DNA of the CDR3 is TGTGCCAGCAGTTTAAGGCGGCAGGGGGCGCGGAATGAGCAGTTCTTC.

V and J are TRBV15 and TRBJ2-1; no definite D call. Germline loops: CDR1 LNHNV, CDR2 YYDKDF (reference sequence). This CDR3 contains 15 residues. V was cut by 0 bases and J by 9 bases, with 15 bases left in between. The CDR3 DNA is TGTGCCACCAGCAGAGATATAACGGCGGAGAGTGAGCAGTTCTTC. Protein: CATSRDITAESEQFF.